The T cell receptor (beta chain) described here comes from a study of T-cell memory formation after mild COVID-19. Study findings and constraints: CD4+ contracting clones lay mainly in CM and EM, CD8+ ones in EMRA. The study found balanced CD4/CD8 in clones contracting day 15 to 85 and a CD4+ lean in later expanders.

As to this clonotype: Its antigen is as yet unknown.

MiXCR, run by TCRdb on the 5' RACE reads, gives a single entry per CDR3 protein. The data hold 350,000 to 450,000 distinct CDR3 sequences, with 25% to 30% observed a single time. CDR3 size: 20 residues. J lost 0 bases, V lost 4 bases, and 15 bases had no gene match. The germline V gene encodes CDR1 SGHRS and CDR2 YFSETQ. The J gene is TRBJ2-7, the V gene TRBV5-1, with TRBD2 matching over 14 bases. Sequenced sample: PBMCs or a T cell subset sorted from them (not recorded which). This TCR was recovered from an adult woman who had mild COVID-19 (a few samples of this study predate the infection). Cell type and time point are not known. The CDR3 here is CASSPQPGTSGRSSSYEQYF. The CDR3 coding sequence is TGCGCCAGCAGCCCCCAACCCGGGACTAGCGGGAGATCGAGCTCCTACGAGCAGTACTTC. Supplemented by reference TRBV5-1 and TRBJ2-7, the full variable domain reads KAGVTQTPRYLIKTRGQQVTLSCSPISGHRSVSWYQQTPGQGLQFLFEYFSETQRNKGNFPGRFSGRQFSNSRSEMNVSTLELGDSALYLCASSPQPGTSGRSSSYEQYFGPGTRLTVT.